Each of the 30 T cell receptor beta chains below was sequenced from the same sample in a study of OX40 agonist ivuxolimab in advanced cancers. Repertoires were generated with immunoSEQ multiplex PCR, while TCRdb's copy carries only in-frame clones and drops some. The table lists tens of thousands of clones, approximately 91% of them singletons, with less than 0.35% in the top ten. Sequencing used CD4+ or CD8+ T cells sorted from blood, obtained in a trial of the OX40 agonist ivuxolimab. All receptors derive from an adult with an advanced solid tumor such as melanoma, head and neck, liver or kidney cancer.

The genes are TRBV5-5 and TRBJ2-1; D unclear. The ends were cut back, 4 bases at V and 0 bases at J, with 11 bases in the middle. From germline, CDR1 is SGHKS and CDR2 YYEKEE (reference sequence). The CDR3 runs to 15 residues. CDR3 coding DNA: TGTGCCAGCAGCCTCGTCGCCCTCTCCTACAATGAGCAGTTCTTC. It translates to CASSLVALSYNEQFF.

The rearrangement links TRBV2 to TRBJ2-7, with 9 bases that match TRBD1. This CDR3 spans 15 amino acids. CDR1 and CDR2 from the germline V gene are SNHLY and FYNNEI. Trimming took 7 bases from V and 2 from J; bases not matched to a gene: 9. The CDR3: CASKPTGGSTYEQYF. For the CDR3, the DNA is TGTGCCAGCAAACCTACAGGGGGCTCAACCTACGAGCAGTACTTC.

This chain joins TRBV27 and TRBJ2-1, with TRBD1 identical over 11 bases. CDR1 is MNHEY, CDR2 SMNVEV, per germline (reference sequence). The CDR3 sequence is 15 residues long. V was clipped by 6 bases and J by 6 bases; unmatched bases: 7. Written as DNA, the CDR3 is TGTGCCAGCAGGACCTCCGGACAGGGGGCCAATGAGCAGTTCTTC. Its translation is CASRTSGQGANEQFF.

In nucleotides, the CDR3 is TGTGCCAGCGGGTTCAAAAGCGGGAGAGACGAGCAGTACTTC. Protein product: CASGFKSGRDEQYF. The chain recombines TRBV2 with TRBJ2-7; 8 bases line up with TRBD2. Germline V gives CDR1 SNHLY, CDR2 FYNNEI. The CDR3 runs to 14 residues. The junction had 11 bases not matched to a gene; V was cut back by 8 bases and J by 5 bases. Supplemented by reference TRBV2 and TRBJ2-7, the full variable domain reads EPEVTQTPSHQVTQMGQEVILRCVPISNHLYFYWYRQILGQKVEFLVSFYNNEISEKSEIFDDQFSVERPDGSNFTLKIRSTKLEDSAMYFCASGFKSGRDEQYFGPGTRLTVT.

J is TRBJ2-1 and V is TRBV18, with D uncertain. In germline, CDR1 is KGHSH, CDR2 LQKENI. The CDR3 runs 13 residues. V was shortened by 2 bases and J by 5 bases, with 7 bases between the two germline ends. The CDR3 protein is CASSPTRNNEQFF. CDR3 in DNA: TGTGCCAGCTCACCAACACGGAACAATGAGCAGTTCTTC.

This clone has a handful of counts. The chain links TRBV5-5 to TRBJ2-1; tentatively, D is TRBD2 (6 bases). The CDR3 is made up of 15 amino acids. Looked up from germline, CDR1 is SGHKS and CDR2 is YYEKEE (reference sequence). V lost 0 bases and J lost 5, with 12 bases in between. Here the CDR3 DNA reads TGTGCCAGCAGCTTGGGAGCTAGCGTGGACAATGAGCAGTTCTTC. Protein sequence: CASSLGASVDNEQFF.

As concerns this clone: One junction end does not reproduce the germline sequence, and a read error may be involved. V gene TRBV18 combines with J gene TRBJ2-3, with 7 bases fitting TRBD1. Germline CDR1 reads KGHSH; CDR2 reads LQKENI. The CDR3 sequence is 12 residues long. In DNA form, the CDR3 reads TGTGCCAGCTCACCCGGGACAGCTACGCAGTATTTT. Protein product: CASSPGTATQYF.

CDR3 DNA sequence: TGTGCCAGCAGCCTATGGACTAGCGGGGAAGGGTCCTACGAGCAGTACTTC. This gives the protein CASSLWTSGEGSYEQYF. The chain couples TRBV7-2 to TRBJ2-7; 12 bases are a match to TRBD2. The trim removed 5 bases at V and 1 base at J, leaving 9 bases unmatched. The CDR3 has 17 amino acids. Germline V lookup: CDR1 SGHTA, CDR2 FQGNSA.

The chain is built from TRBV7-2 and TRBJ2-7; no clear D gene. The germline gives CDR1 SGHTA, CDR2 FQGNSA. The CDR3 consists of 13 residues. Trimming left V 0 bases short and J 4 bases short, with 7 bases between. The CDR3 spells CASSLANSYEQYF. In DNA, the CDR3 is TGTGCCAGCAGCTTAGCCAATTCTTACGAGCAGTACTTC. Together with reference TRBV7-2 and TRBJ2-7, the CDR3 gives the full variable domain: GAGVSQSPSNKVTEKGKDVELRCDPISGHTALYWYRQSLGQGLEFLIYFQGNSAPDKSGLPSDRFSAERTGGSVSTLTIQRTQQEDSAVYLCASSLANSYEQYFGPGTRLTVT.

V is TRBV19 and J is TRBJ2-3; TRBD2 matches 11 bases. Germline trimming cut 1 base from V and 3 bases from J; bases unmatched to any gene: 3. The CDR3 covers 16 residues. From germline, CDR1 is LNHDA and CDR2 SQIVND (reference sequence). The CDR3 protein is CASSIVAGGPTDTQYF. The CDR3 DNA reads TGTGCCAGTAGTATAGTAGCGGGAGGGCCAACAGATACGCAGTATTTT.

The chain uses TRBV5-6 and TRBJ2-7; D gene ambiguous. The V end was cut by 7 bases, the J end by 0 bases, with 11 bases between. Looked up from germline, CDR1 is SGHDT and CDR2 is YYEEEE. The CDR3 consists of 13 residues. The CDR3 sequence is CASRAPSSYEQYF. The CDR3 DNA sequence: TGTGCCAGCCGGGCCCCGAGCTCCTACGAGCAGTACTTC.

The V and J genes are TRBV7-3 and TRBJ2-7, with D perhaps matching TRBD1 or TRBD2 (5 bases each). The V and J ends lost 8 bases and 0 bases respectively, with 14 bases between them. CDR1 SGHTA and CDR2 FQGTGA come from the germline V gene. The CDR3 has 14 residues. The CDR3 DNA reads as TGTGCCAGCGAGCCAGCGGACAACTCCTACGAGCAGTACTTC. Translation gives CASEPADNSYEQYF.

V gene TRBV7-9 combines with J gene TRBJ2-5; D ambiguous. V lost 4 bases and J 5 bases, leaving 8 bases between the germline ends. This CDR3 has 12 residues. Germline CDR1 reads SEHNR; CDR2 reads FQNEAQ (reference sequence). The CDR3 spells CASSSAGETQYF. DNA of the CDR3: TGTGCCAGCAGCTCCGCCGGGGAGACCCAGTACTTC.

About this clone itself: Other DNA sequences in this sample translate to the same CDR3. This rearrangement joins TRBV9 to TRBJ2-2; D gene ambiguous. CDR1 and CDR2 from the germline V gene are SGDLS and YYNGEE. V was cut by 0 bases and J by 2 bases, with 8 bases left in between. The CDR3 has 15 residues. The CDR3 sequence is CASSVGGTNTGELFF. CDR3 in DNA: TGTGCCAGCAGCGTAGGTGGCACCAACACCGGGGAGCTGTTTTTT.

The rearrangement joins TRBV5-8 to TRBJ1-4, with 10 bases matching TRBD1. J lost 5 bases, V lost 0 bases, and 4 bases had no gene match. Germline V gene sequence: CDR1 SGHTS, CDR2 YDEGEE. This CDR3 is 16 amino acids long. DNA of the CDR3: TGTGCCAGCAGCTTGGAGCAGGGACAGGGGAATGAAAAACTGTTTTTT. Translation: CASSLEQGQGNEKLFF.

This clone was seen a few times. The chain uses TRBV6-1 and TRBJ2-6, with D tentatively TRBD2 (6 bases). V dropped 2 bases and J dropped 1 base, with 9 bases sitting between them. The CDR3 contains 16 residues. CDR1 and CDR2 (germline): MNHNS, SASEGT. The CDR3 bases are TGTGCCAGCAGTGAATCCGCGGGGTCTGGGGCCAACGTCCTGACTTTC. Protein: CASSESAGSGANVLTF.

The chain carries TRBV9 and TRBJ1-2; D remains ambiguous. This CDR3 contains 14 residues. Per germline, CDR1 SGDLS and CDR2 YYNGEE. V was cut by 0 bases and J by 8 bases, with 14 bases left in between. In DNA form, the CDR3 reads TGTGCCAGCAGCGTAGACGTAGCAGCTGGGGGCTACACCTTC. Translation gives CASSVDVAAGGYTF. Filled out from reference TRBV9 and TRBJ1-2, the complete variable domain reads DSGVTQTPKHLITATGQRVTLRCSPRSGDLSVYWYQQSLDQGLQFLIQYYNGEERAKGNILERFSAQQFPDLHSELNLSSLELGDSALYFCASSVDVAAGGYTFGSGTRLTVV.

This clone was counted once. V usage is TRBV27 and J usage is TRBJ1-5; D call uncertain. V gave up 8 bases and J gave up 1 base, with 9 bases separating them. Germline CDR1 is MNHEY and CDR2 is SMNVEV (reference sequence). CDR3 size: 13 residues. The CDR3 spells CASSRGSNQPQHF. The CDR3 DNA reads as TGTGCCAGCTCCCGAGGGAGCAATCAGCCCCAGCATTTT.

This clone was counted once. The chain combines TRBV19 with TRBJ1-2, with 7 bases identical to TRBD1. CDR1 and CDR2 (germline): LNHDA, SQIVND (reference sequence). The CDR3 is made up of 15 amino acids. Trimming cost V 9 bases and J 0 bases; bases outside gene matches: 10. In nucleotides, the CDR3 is TGTGCCAGCCACGGACAGGCGCGGACTAACTATGGCTACACCTTC. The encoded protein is CASHGQARTNYGYTF.

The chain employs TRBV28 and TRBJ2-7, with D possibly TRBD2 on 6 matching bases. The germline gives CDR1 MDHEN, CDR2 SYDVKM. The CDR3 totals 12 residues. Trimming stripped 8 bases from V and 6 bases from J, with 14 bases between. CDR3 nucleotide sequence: TGTGCCAGCGGAAGACTAGGTGGCGAGCAGTACTTC. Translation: CASGRLGGEQYF.

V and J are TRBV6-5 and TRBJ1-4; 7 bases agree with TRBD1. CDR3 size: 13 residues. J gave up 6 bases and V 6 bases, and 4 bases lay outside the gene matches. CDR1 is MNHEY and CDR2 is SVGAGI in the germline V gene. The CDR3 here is CASRTGLDEKLFF. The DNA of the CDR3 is TGTGCCAGCAGGACAGGGTTGGATGAAAAACTGTTTTTT.

CDR3 protein: CATSRAGLAGGAEQFF. CDR3 DNA sequence: TGTGCCACCAGCAGAGCTGGACTAGCGGGAGGAGCGGAGCAGTTCTTC. This chain connects TRBV15 to TRBJ2-1, with TRBD2 identical over 14 bases. Germline-derived CDR1 and CDR2 are LNHNV and YYDKDF (reference sequence). The V and J ends lost 1 base and 10 bases, in that order; junction bases with no gene match: 6. The CDR3 consists of 16 residues.

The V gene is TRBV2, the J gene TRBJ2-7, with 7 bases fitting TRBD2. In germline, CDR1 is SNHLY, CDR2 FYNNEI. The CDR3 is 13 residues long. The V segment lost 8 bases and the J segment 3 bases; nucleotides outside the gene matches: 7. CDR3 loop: CASLSGGGYEQYF. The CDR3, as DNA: TGTGCCAGCCTCTCCGGCGGGGGCTACGAGCAGTACTTC.

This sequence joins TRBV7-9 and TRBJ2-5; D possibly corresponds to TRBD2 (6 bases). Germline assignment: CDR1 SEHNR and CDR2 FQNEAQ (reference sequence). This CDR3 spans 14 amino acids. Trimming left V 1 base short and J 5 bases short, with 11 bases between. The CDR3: CASSLGGGLETQYF. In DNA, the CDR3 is TGTGCCAGCAGCTTAGGGGGAGGCTTGGAGACCCAGTACTTC.

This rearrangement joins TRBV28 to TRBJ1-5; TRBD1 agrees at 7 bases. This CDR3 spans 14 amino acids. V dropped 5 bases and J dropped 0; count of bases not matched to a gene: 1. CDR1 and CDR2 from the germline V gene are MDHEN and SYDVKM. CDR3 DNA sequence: TGTGCCAGCAGTCAGGGGGGTAGCAATCAGCCCCAGCATTTT. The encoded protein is CASSQGGSNQPQHF.

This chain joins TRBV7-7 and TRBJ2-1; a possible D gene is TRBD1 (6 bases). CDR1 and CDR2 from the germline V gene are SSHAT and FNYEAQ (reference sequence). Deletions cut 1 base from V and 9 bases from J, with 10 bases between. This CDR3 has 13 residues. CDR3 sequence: CASSLGRGGEQFF. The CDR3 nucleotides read TGTGCCAGCAGCTTAGGACGAGGGGGTGAGCAGTTCTTC. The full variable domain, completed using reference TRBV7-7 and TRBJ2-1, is GAGVSQSPRYKVTKRGQDVTLRCDPISSHATLYWYQQALGQGPEFLTYFNYEAQPDKSGLPSDRFSAERPEGSISTLTIQRTEQRDSAMYRCASSLGRGGEQFFGPGTRLTVL.

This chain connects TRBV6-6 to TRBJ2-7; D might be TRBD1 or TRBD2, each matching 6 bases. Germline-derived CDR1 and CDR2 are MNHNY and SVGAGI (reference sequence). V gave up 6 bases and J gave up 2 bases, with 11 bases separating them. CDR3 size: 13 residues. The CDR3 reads CASRSGAAYEQYF. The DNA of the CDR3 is TGTGCCAGCAGGTCGGGGGCTGCCTACGAGCAGTACTTC.

CDR3 in DNA: TGTGCCAGCAGCAAAAGGACAGAAACCTACGAGCAGTACTTC. Translated: CASSKRTETYEQYF. The chain employs TRBV7-2 and TRBJ2-7; tentative D call: TRBD1 (6 bases). The CDR3 runs 14 residues. CDR1 and CDR2 from the germline V gene are SGHTA and FQGNSA. V was trimmed by 5 bases and J by 2 bases, leaving 13 bases between them. The entire variable domain, with the rest obtained from reference TRBV7-2 and TRBJ2-7, is as follows: GAGVSQSPSNKVTEKGKDVELRCDPISGHTALYWYRQSLGQGLEFLIYFQGNSAPDKSGLPSDRFSAERTGGSVSTLTIQRTQQEDSAVYLCASSKRTETYEQYFGPGTRLTVT.

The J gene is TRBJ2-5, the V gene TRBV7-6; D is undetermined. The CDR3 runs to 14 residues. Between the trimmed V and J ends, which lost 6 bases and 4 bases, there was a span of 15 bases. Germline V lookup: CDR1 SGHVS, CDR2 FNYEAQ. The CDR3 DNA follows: TGTGCCAGCAGTCGGGCCATGGGCGGAGAGACCCAGTACTTC. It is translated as CASSRAMGGETQYF.

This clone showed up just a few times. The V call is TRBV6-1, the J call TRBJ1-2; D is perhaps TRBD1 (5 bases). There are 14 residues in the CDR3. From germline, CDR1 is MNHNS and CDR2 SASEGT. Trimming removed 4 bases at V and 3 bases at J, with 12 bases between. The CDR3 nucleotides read TGTGCCAGCAGTGTGGCCGGGGGAGACTATGGCTACACCTTC. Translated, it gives CASSVAGGDYGYTF.